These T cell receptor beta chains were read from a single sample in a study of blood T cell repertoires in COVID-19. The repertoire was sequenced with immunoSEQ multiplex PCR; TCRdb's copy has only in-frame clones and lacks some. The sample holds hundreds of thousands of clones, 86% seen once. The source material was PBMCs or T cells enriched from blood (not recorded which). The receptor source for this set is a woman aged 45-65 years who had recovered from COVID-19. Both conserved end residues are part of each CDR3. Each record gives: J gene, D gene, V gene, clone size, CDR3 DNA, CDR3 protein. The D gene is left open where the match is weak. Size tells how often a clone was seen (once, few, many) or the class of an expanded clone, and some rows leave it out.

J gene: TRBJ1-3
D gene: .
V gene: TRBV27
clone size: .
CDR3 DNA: TGTGCCAGCTTCGGTGGAAACACCATATATTTT
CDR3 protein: CASFGGNTIYF

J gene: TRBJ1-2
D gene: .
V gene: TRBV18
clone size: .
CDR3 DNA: TGTGCCAGCTCACCAGAGACAGGAGTACATGGCTACACCTTC
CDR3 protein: CASSPETGVHGYTF

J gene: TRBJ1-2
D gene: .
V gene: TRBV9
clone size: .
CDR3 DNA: TGTGCCAGCAGCGCGAACTATGGCTACACCTTC
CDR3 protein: CASSANYGYTF

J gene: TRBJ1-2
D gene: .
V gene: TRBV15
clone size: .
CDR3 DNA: TGTGCCACCAGCAGACATCCTTCCAGGGGCTACACCTTC
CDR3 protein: CATSRHPSRGYTF

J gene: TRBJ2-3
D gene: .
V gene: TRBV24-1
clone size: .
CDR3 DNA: TGTGCCACCGACTCTGGGGACACTGAACTCGCCTATACGCAGTATTTT
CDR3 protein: CATDSGDTELAYTQYF

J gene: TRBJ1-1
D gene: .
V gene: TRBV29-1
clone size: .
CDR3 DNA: TGCAGCGCGGGACGGTTGAACACTGAAGCTTTCTTT
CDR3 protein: CSAGRLNTEAFF

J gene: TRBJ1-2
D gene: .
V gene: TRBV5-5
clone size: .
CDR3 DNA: TGTGCCAGCAGCTTGGGACCCTCCGGGGCTAACTATGGCTACACCTTC
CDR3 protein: CASSLGPSGANYGYTF

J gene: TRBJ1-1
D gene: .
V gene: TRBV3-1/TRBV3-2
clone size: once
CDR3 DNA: TGTGCCAGCAGCCTCCGACACAGTGAAGCTTTCTTT
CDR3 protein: CASSLRHSEAFF

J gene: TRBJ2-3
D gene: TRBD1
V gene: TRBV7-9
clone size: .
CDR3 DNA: TGTGCCAGCAGCCCCCGCCCGGGACAGGGGGCGATAGATACGCAGTATTTT
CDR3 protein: CASSPRPGQGAIDTQYF

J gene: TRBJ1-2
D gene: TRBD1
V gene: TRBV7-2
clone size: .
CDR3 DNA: TGTGCCAGCAGCGTCCAGACAGGGGGCCGTGGCTACACCTTC
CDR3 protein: CASSVQTGGRGYTF

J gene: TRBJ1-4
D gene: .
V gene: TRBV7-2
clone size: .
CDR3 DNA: TGTGCCAGCAGCTTGACAGGAGAATTAGAAAAACTGTTTTTT
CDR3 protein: CASSLTGELEKLFF

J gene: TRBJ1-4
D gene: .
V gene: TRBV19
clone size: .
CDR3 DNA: TGTGCCAGTAGTACACTCTCAGGGTATCGTCTTGAGGAAAAACTGTTTTTT
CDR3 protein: CASSTLSGYRLEEKLFF

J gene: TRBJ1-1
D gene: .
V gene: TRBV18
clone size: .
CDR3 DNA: TGTGCCAGCTCACCACTTTCAAAAATGAACACTGAAGCTTTCTTT
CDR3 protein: CASSPLSKMNTEAFF

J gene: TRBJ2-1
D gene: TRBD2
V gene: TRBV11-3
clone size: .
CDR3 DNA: TGTGCCAGCAGCTTATTCGGGGGGGCAGGCTACAATGAGCAGTTCTTC
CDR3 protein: CASSLFGGAGYNEQFF

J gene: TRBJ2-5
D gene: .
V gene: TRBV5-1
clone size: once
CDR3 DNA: TGCGCCAGCAGCTTGTTTACGGACCAAGAGACCCAGTACTTC
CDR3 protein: CASSLFTDQETQYF

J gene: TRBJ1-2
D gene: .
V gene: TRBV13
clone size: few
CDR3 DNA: TGTGCCAGCAGCCGAGGAAAAGACGGCTATGGCTACACCTTC
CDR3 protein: CASSRGKDGYGYTF

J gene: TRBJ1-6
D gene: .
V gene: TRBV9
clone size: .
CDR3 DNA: TGTGCCAGCAGCGTAGGGATAGGAGGCATTGGGGAAAGATCACCCCTCCACTTT
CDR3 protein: CASSVGIGGIGERSPLHF

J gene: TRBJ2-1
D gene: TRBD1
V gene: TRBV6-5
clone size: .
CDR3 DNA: TGTGCCAGCAGTTGGCGGGACAGGGTAAATGAGCAGTTCTTC
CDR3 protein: CASSWRDRVNEQFF

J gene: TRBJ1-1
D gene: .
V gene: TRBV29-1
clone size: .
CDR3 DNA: TGCAGCGCCCGGGGGTACAGGAACACTGAAGCTTTCTTT
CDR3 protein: CSARGYRNTEAFF

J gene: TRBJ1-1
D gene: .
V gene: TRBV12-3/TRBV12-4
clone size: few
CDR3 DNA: TGTGCCAGCAGTTTTACAGTCACTGAAGCTTTCTTT
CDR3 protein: CASSFTVTEAFF

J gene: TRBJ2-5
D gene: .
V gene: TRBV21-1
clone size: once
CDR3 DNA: TGTGCCAGCAGCAAGGGGTCAGGAGGAGAAGAGACCCAGTACTTC
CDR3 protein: CASSKGSGGEETQYF

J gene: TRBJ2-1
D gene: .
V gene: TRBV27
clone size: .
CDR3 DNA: TGTGCCAGCAGTACCCTGGGACAACTAAGTTACAATGAGCAGTTCTTC
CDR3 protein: CASSTLGQLSYNEQFF

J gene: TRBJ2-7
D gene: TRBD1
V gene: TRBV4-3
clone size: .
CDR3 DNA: TGCGCCAGCAGCCAAGATATGACAGGGGGGACCTACGAGCAGTACTTC
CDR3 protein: CASSQDMTGGTYEQYF

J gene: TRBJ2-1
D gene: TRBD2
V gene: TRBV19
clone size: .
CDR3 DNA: TGTGCCAGTAGTATCCTAGCGGGAGGGGTTGAGCAGTTCTTC
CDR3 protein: CASSILAGGVEQFF

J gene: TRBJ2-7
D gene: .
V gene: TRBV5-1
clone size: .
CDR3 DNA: TGCGCCAGCAGCTCCTGGGACACCCCCTACGAGCAGTACTTC
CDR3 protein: CASSSWDTPYEQYF

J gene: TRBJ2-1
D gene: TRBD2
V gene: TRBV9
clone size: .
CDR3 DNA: TGTGCCAGCAGCGTGGTCGGGCGGGGGGCCTACAATGAGCAGTTCTTC
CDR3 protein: CASSVVGRGAYNEQFF

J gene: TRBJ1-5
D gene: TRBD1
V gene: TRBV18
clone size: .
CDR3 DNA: TGTGCCAGCTCACCATCAGGGGGCGGTCAGCCCCAGCATTTT
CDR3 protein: CASSPSGGGQPQHF

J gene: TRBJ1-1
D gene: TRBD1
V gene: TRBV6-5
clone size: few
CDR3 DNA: TGTGCCAGCAGCCGACAGGGGAGAGCTTTCTTT
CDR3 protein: CASSRQGRAFF

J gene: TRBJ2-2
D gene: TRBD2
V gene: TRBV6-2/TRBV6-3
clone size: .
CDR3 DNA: TGTGCCAGCAGTCCCGGGACTACCTCCACCGGGGAGCTGTTTTTT
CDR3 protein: CASSPGTTSTGELFF

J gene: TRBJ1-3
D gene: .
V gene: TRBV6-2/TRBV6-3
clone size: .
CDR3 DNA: TGTGCCAGCAGTTATGAAGCCACGGCTGGAAACACCATATATTTT
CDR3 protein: CASSYEATAGNTIYF

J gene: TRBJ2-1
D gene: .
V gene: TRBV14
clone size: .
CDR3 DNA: TGTGCCAGCAGCCCTCTGGGGGCCTCCTACAATGAGCAGTTCTTC
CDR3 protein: CASSPLGASYNEQFF

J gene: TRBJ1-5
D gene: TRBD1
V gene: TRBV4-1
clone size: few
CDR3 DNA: TGCGCCAGCAGCCAAGAAGACAGGGGGGCTCAGCCCCAGCATTTT
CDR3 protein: CASSQEDRGAQPQHF

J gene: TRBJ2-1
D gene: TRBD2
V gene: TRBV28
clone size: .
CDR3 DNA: TGTGCCAGCAGTCCCACACTTTTGCGGGAGTTTAGAAATGAGCAGTTCTTC
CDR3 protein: CASSPTLLREFRNEQFF

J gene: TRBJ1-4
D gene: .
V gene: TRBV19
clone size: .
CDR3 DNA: TGTGCCAGTAGGACCTCCGGGGGACGGAATGAAAAACTGTTTTTT
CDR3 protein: CASRTSGGRNEKLFF

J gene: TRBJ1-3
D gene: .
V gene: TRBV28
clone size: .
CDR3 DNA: TGTGGGACCAGGGACTCTGGAAACACCATATATTTT
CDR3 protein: CGTRDSGNTIYF

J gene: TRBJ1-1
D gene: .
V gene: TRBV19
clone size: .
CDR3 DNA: TGTGCCAGTAGTAAAGGATGGAGGGAGAACACTGAAGCTTTCTTT
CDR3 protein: CASSKGWRENTEAFF

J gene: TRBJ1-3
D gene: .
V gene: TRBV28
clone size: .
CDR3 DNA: TGTGCCAGCAGTTTCGTTCAGGGAAGAGGTGGAAACACCATATATTTT
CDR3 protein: CASSFVQGRGGNTIYF

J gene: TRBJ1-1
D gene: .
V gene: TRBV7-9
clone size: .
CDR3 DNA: TGTGCCAGCAGGCATTACAGGGTGAACACTGAAGCTTTCTTT
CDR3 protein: CASRHYRVNTEAFF

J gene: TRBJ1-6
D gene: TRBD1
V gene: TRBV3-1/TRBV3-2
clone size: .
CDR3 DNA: TGTGCCAGCAGCCAAGGGACAGGGTTTTCACCCCTCCACTTT
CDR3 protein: CASSQGTGFSPLHF

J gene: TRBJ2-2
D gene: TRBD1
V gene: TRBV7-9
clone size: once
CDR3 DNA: TGTGCCAGCAAGACAGGGGATGGGGCCGGGGAGCTGTTTTTT
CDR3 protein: CASKTGDGAGELFF

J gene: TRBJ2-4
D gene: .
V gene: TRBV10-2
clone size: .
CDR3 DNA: TGCGCCAGCAGTGAGTTGACCGGGGGTAAAAACATTCAGTACTTC
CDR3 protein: CASSELTGGKNIQYF

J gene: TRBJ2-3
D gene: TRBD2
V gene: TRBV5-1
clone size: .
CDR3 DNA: TGCGCCAGCACGGCTAGCGGGGGGACAGATACGCAGTATTTT
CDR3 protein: CASTASGGTDTQYF

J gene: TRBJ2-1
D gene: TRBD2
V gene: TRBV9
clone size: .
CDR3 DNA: TGTGCCAGCAGCGTACTAGCGGGAGGTCCAAAGGCTGAGCAGTTCTTC
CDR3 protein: CASSVLAGGPKAEQFF

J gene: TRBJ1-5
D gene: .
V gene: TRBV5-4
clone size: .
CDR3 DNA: TGTGCCAGCAGCTTGGGAACAGGAGACAATCAGCCCCAGCATTTT
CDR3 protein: CASSLGTGDNQPQHF

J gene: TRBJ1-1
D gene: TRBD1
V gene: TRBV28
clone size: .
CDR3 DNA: TGTGCCAGCAGCCCCGCGGCCGGGACAGGGAAGAACACTGAAGCTTTCTTT
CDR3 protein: CASSPAAGTGKNTEAFF

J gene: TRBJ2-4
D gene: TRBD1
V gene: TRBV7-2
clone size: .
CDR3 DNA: TGTGCCAGCAGCTTATGGTCAGGGGGTGACATTCAGTACTTC
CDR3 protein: CASSLWSGGDIQYF

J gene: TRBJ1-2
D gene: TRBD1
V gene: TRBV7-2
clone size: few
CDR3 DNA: TGTGCCAGCAGCCACGCCGGGACAGGGAGGGACTATGGCTACACCTTC
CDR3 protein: CASSHAGTGRDYGYTF

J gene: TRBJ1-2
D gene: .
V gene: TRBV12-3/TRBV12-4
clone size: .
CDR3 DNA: TGTGCCAGCAGAGGAGGCTATGGCTACACCTTC
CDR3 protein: CASRGGYGYTF

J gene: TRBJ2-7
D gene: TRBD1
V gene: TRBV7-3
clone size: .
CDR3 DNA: TGTGCCAGCAGCACGGGACAGGGGACCGAGCAGTACTTC
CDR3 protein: CASSTGQGTEQYF

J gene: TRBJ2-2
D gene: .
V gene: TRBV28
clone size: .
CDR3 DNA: TGTGCCAGCAGGAGCACCGGGGAGCTGTTTTTT
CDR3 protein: CASRSTGELFF

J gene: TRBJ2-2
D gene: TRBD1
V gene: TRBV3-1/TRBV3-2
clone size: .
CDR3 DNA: TGTGCCAGCAGCCAACCGCACAGGGGGGTCACCGGGGAGCTGTTTTTT
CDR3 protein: CASSQPHRGVTGELFF

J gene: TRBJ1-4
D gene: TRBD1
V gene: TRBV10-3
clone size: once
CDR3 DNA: TGTGCCATCAGTGAGTCGGGACAGACAAATGAAAAACTGTTTTTT
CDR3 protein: CAISESGQTNEKLFF

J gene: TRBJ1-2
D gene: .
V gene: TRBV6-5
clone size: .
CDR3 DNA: TGTGCCAGCAGTTACAGCTCGGGGGGCGACTATGGCTACACCTTC
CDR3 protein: CASSYSSGGDYGYTF

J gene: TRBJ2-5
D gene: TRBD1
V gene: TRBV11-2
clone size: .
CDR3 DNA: TGTGCCAGCAGCCGGGACAGATCGAACCAAGAGACCCAGTACTTC
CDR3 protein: CASSRDRSNQETQYF